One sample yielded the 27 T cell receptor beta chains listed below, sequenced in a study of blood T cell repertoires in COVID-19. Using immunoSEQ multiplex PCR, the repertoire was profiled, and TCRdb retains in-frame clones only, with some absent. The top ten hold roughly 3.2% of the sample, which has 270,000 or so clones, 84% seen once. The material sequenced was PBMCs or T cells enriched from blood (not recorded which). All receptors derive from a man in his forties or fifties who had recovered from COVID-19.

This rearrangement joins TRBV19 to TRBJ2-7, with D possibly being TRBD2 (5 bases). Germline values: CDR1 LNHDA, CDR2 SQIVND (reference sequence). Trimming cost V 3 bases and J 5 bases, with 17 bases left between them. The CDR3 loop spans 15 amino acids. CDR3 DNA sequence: TGTGCCAGTAGTATGTCGCCCGAACTTAGCGACGAGCAGTACTTC. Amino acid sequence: CASSMSPELSDEQYF.

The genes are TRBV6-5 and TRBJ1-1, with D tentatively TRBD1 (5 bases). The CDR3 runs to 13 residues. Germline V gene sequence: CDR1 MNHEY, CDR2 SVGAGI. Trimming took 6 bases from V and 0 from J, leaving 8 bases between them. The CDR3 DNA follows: TGTGCCAGCAGACCAGGGTTGAACACTGAAGCTTTCTTT. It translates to CASRPGLNTEAFF.

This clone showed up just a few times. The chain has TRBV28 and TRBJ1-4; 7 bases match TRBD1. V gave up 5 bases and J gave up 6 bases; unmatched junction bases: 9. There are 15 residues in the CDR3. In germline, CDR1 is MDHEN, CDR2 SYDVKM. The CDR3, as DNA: TGTGCCAGCAGTACTCTACAGGGGCGGGATGAAAAACTGTTTTTT. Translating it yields CASSTLQGRDEKLFF.

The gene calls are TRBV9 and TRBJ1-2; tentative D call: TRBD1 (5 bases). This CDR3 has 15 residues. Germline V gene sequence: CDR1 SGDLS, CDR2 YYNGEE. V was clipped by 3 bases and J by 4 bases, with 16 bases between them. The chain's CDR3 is CASSGGQGVVYGYTF. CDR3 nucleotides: TGTGCCAGCAGCGGCGGTCAGGGCGTAGTCTATGGCTACACCTTC.

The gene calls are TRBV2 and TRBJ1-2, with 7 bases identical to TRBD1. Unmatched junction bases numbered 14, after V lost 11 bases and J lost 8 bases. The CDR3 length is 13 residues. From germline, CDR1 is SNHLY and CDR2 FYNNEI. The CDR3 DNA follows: TGTGCCGGAGTAGCCGAGGGGGCGCGGGGCTACACCTTC. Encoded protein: CAGVAEGARGYTF. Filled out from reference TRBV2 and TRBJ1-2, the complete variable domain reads EPEVTQTPSHQVTQMGQEVILRCVPISNHLYFYWYRQILGQKVEFLVSFYNNEISEKSEIFDDQFSVERPDGSNFTLKIRSTKLEDSAMYFCAGVAEGARGYTFGSGTRLTVV.

In DNA, the CDR3 is TGTGCCAGCAGCGAGACAGGGTCGCTTGAAAAACTGTTTTTT. Amino acid sequence: CASSETGSLEKLFF. The V and J genes are TRBV11-2 and TRBJ1-4; TRBD1 matches 7 bases. V trimming: 5 bases; J trimming: 7 bases; junction bases outside the gene matches: 7. The CDR3 has 14 residues. Germline V gene lookup returns CDR1 SGHAT and CDR2 FQNNGV.

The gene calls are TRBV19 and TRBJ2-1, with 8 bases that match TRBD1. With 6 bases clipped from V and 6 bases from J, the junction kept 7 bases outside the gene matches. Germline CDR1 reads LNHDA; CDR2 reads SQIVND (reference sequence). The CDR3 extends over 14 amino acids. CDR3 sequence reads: CASSRTGNINEQFF. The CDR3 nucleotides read TGTGCCAGTAGCAGGACAGGGAATATCAATGAGCAGTTCTTC.

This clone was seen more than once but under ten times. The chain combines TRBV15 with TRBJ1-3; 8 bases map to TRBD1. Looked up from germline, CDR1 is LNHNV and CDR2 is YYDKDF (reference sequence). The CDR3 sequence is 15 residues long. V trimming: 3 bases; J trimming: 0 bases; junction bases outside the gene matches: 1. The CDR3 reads CATSSGQGSGNTIYF. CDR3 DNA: TGTGCCACCAGCAGTGGACAGGGCTCTGGAAACACCATATATTTT. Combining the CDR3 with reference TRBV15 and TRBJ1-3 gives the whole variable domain DAMVIQNPRYQVTQFGKPVTLSCSQTLNHNVMYWYQQKSSQAPKLLFHYYDKDFNNEADTPDNFQSRRPNTSFCFLDIRSPGLGDTAMYLCATSSGQGSGNTIYFGEGSWLTVV.

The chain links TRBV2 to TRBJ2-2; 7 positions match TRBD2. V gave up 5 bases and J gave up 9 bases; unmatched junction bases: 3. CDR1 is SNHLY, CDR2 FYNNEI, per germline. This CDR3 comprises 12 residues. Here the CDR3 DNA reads TGTGCCAGCAGTATGACTAGCTGGGAGCTGTTTTTT. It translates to CASSMTSWELFF.

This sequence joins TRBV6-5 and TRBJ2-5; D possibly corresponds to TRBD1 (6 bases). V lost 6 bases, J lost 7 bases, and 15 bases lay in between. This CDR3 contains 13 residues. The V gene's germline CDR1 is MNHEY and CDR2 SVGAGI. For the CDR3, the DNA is TGTGCCAGCAGGCCTCAACAGGGATCGACCCAGTACTTC. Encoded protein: CASRPQQGSTQYF.

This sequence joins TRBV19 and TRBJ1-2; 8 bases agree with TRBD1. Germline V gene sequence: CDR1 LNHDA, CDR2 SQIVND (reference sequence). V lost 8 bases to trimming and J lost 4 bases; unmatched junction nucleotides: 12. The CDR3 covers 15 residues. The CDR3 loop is CASRSETGAFYGYTF. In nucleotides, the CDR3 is TGTGCCAGTCGATCTGAGACAGGGGCTTTCTATGGCTACACCTTC.

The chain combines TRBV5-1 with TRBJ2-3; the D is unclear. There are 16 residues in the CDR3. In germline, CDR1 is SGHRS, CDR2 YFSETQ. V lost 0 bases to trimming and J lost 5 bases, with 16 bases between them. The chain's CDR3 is CASSLGVHEAIDTQYF. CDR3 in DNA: TGCGCCAGCAGCTTGGGGGTACACGAAGCGATAGATACGCAGTATTTT. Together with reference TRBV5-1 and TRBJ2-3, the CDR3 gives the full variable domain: KAGVTQTPRYLIKTRGQQVTLSCSPISGHRSVSWYQQTPGQGLQFLFEYFSETQRNKGNFPGRFSGRQFSNSRSEMNVSTLELGDSALYLCASSLGVHEAIDTQYFGPGTRLTVL.

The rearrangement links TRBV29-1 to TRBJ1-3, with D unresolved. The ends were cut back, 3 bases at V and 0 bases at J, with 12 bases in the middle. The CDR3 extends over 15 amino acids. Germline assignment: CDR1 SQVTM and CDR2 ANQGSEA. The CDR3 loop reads CSVESGISSGNTIYF. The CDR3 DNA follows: TGCAGCGTTGAGTCAGGAATAAGCTCTGGAAACACCATATATTTT.

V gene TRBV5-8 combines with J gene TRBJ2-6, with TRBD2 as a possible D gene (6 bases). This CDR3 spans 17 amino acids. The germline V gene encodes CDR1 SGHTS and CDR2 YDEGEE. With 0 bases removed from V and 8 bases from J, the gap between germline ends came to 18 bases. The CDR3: CASSLGAGYLKPNVLTF. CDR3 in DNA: TGTGCCAGCAGCTTGGGCGCGGGGTATTTGAAGCCCAACGTCCTGACTTTC.

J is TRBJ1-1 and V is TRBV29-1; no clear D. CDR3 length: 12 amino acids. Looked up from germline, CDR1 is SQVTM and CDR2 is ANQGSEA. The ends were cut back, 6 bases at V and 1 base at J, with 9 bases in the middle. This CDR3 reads CSVAGWNTEAFF. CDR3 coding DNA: TGCAGCGTAGCGGGATGGAACACTGAAGCTTTCTTT.

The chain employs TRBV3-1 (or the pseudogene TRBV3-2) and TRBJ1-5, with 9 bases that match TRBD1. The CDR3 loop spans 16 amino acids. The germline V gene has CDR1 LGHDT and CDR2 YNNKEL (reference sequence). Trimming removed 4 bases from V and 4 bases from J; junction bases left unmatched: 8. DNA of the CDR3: TGTGCCAGCAGCCCGACAGGGGGGCGCTGGAATCAGCCCCAGCATTTT. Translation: CASSPTGGRWNQPQHF.

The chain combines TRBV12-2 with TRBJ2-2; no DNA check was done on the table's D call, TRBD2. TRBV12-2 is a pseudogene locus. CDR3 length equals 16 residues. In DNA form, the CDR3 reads TGTGCAAGTCGCTTATCCGCGGGAGGCCCCACCGGGGAGCTGTTTTTT. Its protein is CASRLSAGGPTGELFF.

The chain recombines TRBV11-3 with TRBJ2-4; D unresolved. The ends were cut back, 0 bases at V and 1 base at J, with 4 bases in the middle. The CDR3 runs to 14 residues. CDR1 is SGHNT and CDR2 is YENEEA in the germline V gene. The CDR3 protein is CASSLDSAKNIQYF. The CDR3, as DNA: TGTGCCAGCAGCTTAGATTCTGCCAAAAACATTCAGTACTTC.

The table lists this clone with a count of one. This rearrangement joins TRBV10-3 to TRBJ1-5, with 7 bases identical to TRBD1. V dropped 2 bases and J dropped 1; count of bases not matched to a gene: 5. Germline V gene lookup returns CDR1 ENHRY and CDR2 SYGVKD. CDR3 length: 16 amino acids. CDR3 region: CAISEEGAASNQPQHF. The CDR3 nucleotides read TGTGCCATCAGTGAGGAGGGGGCTGCGAGCAATCAGCCCCAGCATTTT.

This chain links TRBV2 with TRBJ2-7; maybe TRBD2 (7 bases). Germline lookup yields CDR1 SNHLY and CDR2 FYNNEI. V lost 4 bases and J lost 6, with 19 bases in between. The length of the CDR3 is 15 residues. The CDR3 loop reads CASSGSGGVPGEQYF. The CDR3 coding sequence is TGTGCCAGCAGTGGATCGGGGGGCGTACCGGGCGAGCAGTACTTC.

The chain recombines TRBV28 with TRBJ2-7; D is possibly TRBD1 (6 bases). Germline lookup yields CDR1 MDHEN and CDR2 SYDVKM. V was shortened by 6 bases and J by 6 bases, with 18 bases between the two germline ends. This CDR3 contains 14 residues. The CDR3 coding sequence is TGTGCCAGCAGACCCAAAAACAGGGACCGCGAGCAGTACTTC. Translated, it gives CASRPKNRDREQYF.

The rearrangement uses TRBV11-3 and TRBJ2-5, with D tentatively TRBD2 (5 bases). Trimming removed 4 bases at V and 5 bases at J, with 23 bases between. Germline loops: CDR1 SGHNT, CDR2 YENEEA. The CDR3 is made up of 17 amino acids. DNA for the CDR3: TGTGCCAGCAGCTCGAGGGATTCTGGTAGGAGTTGGGAGACCCAGTACTTC. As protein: CASSSRDSGRSWETQYF. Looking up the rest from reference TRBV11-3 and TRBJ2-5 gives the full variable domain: EAGVVQSPRYKIIEKKQPVAFWCNPISGHNTLYWYLQNLGQGPELLIRYENEEAVDDSQLPKDRFSAERLKGVDSTLKIQPAELGDSAVYLCASSSRDSGRSWETQYFGPGTRLLVL.

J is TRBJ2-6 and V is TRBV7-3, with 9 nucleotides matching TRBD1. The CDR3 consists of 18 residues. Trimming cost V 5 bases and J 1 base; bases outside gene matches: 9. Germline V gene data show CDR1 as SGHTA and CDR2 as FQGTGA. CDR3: CASSPWTGAGSGANVLTF. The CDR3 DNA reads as TGTGCCAGCAGCCCGTGGACAGGGGCCGGATCTGGGGCCAACGTCCTGACTTTC. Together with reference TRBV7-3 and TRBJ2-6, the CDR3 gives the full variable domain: GAGVSQTPSNKVTEKGKYVELRCDPISGHTALYWYRQSLGQGPEFLIYFQGTGAADDSGLPNDRFFAVRPEGSVSTLKIQRTERGDSAVYLCASSPWTGAGSGANVLTFGAGSRLTVL.

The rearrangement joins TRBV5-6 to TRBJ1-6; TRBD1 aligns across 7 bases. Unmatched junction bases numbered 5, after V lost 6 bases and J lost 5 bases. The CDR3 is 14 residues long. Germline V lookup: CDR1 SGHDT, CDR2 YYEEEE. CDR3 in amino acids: CASTRDSNNSPLHF. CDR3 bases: TGTGCCAGCACCAGGGACAGCAATAATTCACCCCTCCACTTT.

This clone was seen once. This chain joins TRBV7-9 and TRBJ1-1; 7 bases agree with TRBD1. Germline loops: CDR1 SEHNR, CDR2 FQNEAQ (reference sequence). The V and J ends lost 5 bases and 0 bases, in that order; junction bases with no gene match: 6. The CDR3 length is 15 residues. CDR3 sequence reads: CASSASRGVNTEAFF. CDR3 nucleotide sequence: TGTGCCAGCAGCGCAAGCAGGGGGGTGAACACTGAAGCTTTCTTT.

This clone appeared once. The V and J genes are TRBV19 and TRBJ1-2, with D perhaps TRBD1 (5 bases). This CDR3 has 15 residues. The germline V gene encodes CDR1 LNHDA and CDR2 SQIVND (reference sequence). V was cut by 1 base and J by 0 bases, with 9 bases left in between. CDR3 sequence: CASSIAGRTNYGYTF. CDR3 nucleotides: TGTGCCAGTAGTATAGCAGGGCGGACTAACTATGGCTACACCTTC.

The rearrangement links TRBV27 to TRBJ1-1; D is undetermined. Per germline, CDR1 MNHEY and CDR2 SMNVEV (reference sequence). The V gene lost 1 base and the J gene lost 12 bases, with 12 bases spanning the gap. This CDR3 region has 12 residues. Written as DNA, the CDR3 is TGTGCCAGCAGTTTATTGGGGAGTTCCCCTTTCTTT. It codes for CASSLLGSSPFF.